This is a list of T cell receptor beta chains from one sample in a study of T cell responses to AZD1222 COVID-19 vaccine. Generated by immunoSEQ multiplex PCR, the TCRdb table keeps only in-frame clones and is missing some. The table lists 150,000 to 200,000 clones, approximately 91% of them singletons. The specimen was peripheral blood, collected 28 days after the second AZD1222 dose. The receptors shown here come from an adult who received the AZD1222 COVID-19 vaccine. The CDR3 runs from the conserved cysteine through the conserved F or W. The order of the fields is D gene, V gene, clone size, J gene, CDR3 DNA, CDR3 protein. A D gene is named only where the DNA matches it firmly. Size is omitted from some rows. Given values are once, few, many or a class for expanded clones.

-	TRBV14	-	TRBJ1-1	TGTGCCAGCAGCCAAGCATACGGATATTTTACTGAAGCTTTCTTT	CASSQAYGYFTEAFF
-	TRBV9	-	TRBJ2-2	TGTGCCAGCAGCGTAGGGTCAGGAGTTACCGGGGAGCTGTTTTTT	CASSVGSGVTGELFF
-	TRBV7-6	-	TRBJ2-7	TGTGCCAGCAGCTTCTCCCCGGACTCCACCTACGAGCAGTACTTC	CASSFSPDSTYEQYF
TRBD1	TRBV6-2/TRBV6-3	-	TRBJ1-6	TGTGCCAGCAGTTACCTACAGGGGATACCCCTCCACTTT	CASSYLQGIPLHF
TRBD2	TRBV5-4	-	TRBJ2-1	TGTGCCAGCAGCTTTGGACTAGCGGGGGGCTCAGGTGAGCAGTTCTTC	CASSFGLAGGSGEQFF
TRBD1	TRBV18	once	TRBJ2-1	TGTGCCAGCTCACCCCCGCAGGGGGCAAGGTACAATGAGCAGTTCTTC	CASSPPQGARYNEQFF
TRBD1	TRBV27	-	TRBJ1-5	TGTGCCAGCAGTTTATCAGGGCAGGGGGGCAATCAGCCCCAGCATTTT	CASSLSGQGGNQPQHF
-	TRBV11-2	-	TRBJ2-4	TGTGCCAGCAGCCTGACAGAGACCCTTTACAAAAACATTCAGTACTTC	CASSLTETLYKNIQYF
-	TRBV3-1/TRBV3-2	-	TRBJ2-3	TGTGCCAGCAGCCAAGCTGGGAGGCAGGGCACAGATACGCAGTATTTT	CASSQAGRQGTDTQYF
-	TRBV30	-	TRBJ2-1	TGTGCCTGGAAGGGGGGATACAATGAGCAGTTCTTC	CAWKGGYNEQFF
-	TRBV6-2/TRBV6-3	-	TRBJ1-2	TGTGCCAGCAGTCCAGCCGGGACGGATGGGTTGGGCTACACCTTC	CASSPAGTDGLGYTF
-	TRBV5-5	-	TRBJ2-5	TGTGCCAGCAGCATAAACGGGGCGGCCCAAGAGACCCAGTACTTC	CASSINGAAQETQYF
TRBD2	TRBV10-3	-	TRBJ2-5	TGTGCCATCAGTGCGACTAGCGGGAGCGAGACCCAGTACTTC	CAISATSGSETQYF
TRBD1	TRBV10-3	-	TRBJ2-5	TGTGCCATCAGTTACAGTGGACAGGACGGCGAGACCCAGTACTTC	CAISYSGQDGETQYF
TRBD2	TRBV3-1/TRBV3-2	-	TRBJ2-3	TGTGCCAGCAGCCAAGGCCACAGCGCGGGGGGCTTCGCAGATACGCAGTATTTT	CASSQGHSAGGFADTQYF
-	TRBV3-1/TRBV3-2	-	TRBJ1-2	TGTGCCAGCAGCCCGGGTCTTCTGATTAACTATGGCTACACCTTC	CASSPGLLINYGYTF
-	TRBV5-1	-	TRBJ1-1	TGCGCCAGCAGCTTGGCCAGGCATATGAACACTGAAGCTTTCTTT	CASSLARHMNTEAFF
TRBD1	TRBV19	once	TRBJ1-2	TGTGCCAGTAGAAAAGACAGGGGGCTAAACTATGGCTACACCTTC	CASRKDRGLNYGYTF
TRBD1	TRBV6-6	-	TRBJ2-7	TGTGCCAGCAGCCTCCCGGGACAGACGGGGGAGCAGTACTTC	CASSLPGQTGEQYF
TRBD2	TRBV9	-	TRBJ2-5	TGTGCCAGCAGCGTAGAGGGACTAGTACAAGAGACCCAGTACTTC	CASSVEGLVQETQYF
-	TRBV6-5	-	TRBJ2-7	TGTGCCAGCAGTTACGTGGGCGAGCAGTACTTC	CASSYVGEQYF
-	TRBV19	-	TRBJ1-2	TGTGCCAGTACCCCTGGGAAGGGGGGGAACTATGGCTACACCTTC	CASTPGKGGNYGYTF
-	TRBV12-3/TRBV12-4	-	TRBJ1-4	TGTGCCAGCAGCGGACACCGTAATGAAAAACTGTTTTTT	CASSGHRNEKLFF